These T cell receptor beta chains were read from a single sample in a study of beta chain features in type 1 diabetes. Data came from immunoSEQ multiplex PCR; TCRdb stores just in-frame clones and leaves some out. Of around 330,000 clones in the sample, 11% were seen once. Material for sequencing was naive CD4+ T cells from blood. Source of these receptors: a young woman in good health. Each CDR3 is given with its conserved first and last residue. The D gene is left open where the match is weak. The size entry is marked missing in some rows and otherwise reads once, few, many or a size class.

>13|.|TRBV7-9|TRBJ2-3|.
CASSRQNTDTQYF
TGTGCCAGCAGCAGACAGAACACAGATACGCAGTATTTT
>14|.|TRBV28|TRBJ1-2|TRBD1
CASSLTPGQGQNTF
TGTGCCAGCAGTTTAACTCCGGGACAGGGTCAAAACACCTTC
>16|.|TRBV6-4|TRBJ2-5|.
CASSDCSRLEEETQYF
TGTGCCAGCAGTGACTGCAGCCGGTTAGAGGAAGAGACCCAGTACTTC
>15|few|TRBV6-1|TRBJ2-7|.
CASSLMDLTTGEQYF
TGTGCCAGCAGTTTAATGGACCTTACTACGGGGGAGCAGTACTTC
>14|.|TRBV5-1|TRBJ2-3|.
CASSWGGTADTQYF
TGCGCCAGCAGCTGGGGCGGGACCGCAGATACGCAGTATTTT
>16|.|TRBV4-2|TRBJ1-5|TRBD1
CASSQLGQGNNQPQHF
TGTGCCAGCAGCCAGTTGGGACAGGGTAACAATCAGCCCCAGCATTTT
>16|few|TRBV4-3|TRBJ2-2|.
CASSQGPSGNTGELFF
TGCGCCAGCAGCCAAGGACCCAGCGGGAACACCGGGGAGCTGTTTTTT
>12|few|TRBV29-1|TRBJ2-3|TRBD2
CSVGTSGDTQYF
TGCAGCGTTGGGACTAGCGGAGATACGCAGTATTTT
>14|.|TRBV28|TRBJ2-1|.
CASRRQVTYNEQFF
TGTGCCAGCAGGAGACAGGTTACGTACAATGAGCAGTTCTTC
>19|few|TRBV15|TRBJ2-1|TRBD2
CATSRDGRESGRFYNEQFF
TGTGCCACCAGCAGAGACGGACGAGAGAGCGGGAGGTTCTACAATGAGCAGTTCTTC
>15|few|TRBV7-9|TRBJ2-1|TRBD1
CASSLEGTGNNEQFF
TGTGCCAGCAGCTTAGAGGGGACAGGGAACAATGAGCAGTTCTTC
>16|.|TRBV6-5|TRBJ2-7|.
CASSSTAGGKTYEQYF
TGTGCCAGCAGTTCCACGGCAGGAGGAAAAACCTACGAGCAGTACTTC
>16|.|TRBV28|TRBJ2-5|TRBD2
CASSLSSAGALETQYF
TGTGCCAGCAGTTTAAGCTCAGCGGGGGCTTTGGAGACCCAGTACTTC